This TCR beta chain was sequenced during a study of T cells in localized non-small cell lung cancer. Clones were read by immunoSEQ multiplex PCR, and TCRdb kept only the in-frame ones, dropping some. The sample records about 19,000 clones, about 89% being singletons. The germline V gene has CDR1 SGHAT and CDR2 FQDESV (reference sequence). Trimming cost V 1 base and J 0 bases, with 9 bases left between them. The CDR3 is made up of 15 amino acids. The receptor comes from a male donor older than 55 with stage I squamous cell lung carcinoma. V and J are TRBV11-1 and TRBJ1-1; weak D call: TRBD1 (6 bases). This sample comprised peripheral blood, obtained before any cancer treatment. CDR3 region: CASSLEGGVNTEAFF. DNA for the CDR3: TGTGCCAGCAGCTTAGAGGGGGGCGTGAACACTGAAGCTTTCTTT.